The 21 T cell receptor beta chains given below trace back to one sample, sequenced in a study of T-cell reconstitution after alpha-beta-depleted transplantation in children. Preparation of the TCRbeta library involved a method that used unique molecular identifiers. TCRdb re-called the PCR reads through MiXCR, storing one row per CDR3 protein. This table holds around 4,200 distinct CDR3 sequences, about 22% found once. The sequencing used PBMCs, mostly from graft donor cells, collected 60 days after TCRalphabeta/CD19-depleted stem cell transplant. Receptor source: a boy under two years old who had a stem cell transplant for acute myeloid leukemia, so the T cells may come from the graft donor.

Many counts were recorded for this clonotype. The CDR3 DNA follows: TGTGCCAGCAGCCCGACAGGGGTAGAGAGAACTGAAGCTTTCTTT. Translating it yields CASSPTGVERTEAFF. This chain links TRBV14 with TRBJ1-1; 8 bases line up with TRBD1. The junction had 9 bases not matched to a gene; V was cut back by 4 bases and J by 5 bases. The germline V gene encodes CDR1 SGHDN and CDR2 FVKESK. The CDR3 has 15 amino acids.

The chain joins TRBV7-2 to TRBJ1-1; D possibly corresponds to TRBD1 (6 bases). The CDR3 is 13 amino acids. Germline V gene data show CDR1 as SGHTA and CDR2 as FQGNSA. Between the trimmed V and J ends, which lost 3 bases and 6 bases, there was a span of 11 bases. The CDR3 protein is CASSFQGRAEAFF. The CDR3 bases are TGTGCCAGCAGCTTTCAGGGGAGGGCTGAAGCTTTCTTT.

This clonotype has a count of ten or more. The chain is built from TRBV6-5 and TRBJ2-1, with D possibly TRBD2 on 6 matching bases. With 4 bases removed from V and 4 bases from J, the gap between germline ends came to 23 bases. CDR1 MNHEY and CDR2 SVGAGI come from the germline V gene. The CDR3 is 18 amino acids. As DNA, the CDR3 is TGTGCCAGCAGTTGTAAACGCGGGACGACGAACCTTTACAATGAGCAGTTCTTC. Translating it yields CASSCKRGTTNLYNEQFF.

This clonotype was recorded at least ten times. The chain joins TRBV25-1 to TRBJ2-2, with D possibly called TRBD1 or TRBD2 (5 bases each). The CDR3 is made up of 18 amino acids. Looked up from germline, CDR1 is MGHDK and CDR2 is SYGVNS. V was clipped by 5 bases and J by 1 base, with 20 bases between them. The CDR3 region is CASSRGAHTGRNTGELFF. The CDR3 nucleotides are TGTGCCAGCAGTAGAGGGGCACATACGGGGAGGAACACCGGGGAGCTGTTTTTT.

The V and J genes are TRBV3-1 and TRBJ1-5; no definite D call. Germline V gene data show CDR1 as LGHDT and CDR2 as YNNKEL (reference sequence). The CDR3 is 19 residues long. V lost 11 bases, J lost 4 bases, and 33 bases lay in between. CDR3 sequence: CASSKDVGAGAAPNQPQHF. DNA of the CDR3: TGTGCCTCCAGCAAAGATGTTGGCGCAGGTGCGGCTCCTAATCAGCCCCAGCATTTT.

This clonotype was counted ten times or more. The chain joins TRBV18 to TRBJ2-3, with D perhaps matching TRBD1 or TRBD2 (5 bases each). The germline V gene encodes CDR1 KGHSH and CDR2 LQKENI. The CDR3 length is 12 residues. V lost 6 bases and J 3 bases, leaving 7 bases between the germline ends. The CDR3 DNA sequence: TGTGCCAGCTCTTGGGGGACAGATACGCAGTATTTT. Translation: CASSWGTDTQYF.

This clonotype was seen a few times. The chain carries TRBV3-1 and TRBJ1-3; no definite D call. Germline V gene lookup returns CDR1 LGHDT and CDR2 YNNKEL (reference sequence). The CDR3 extends over 14 amino acids. V was shortened by 0 bases and J by 4 bases, with 7 bases between the two germline ends. The CDR3, as DNA: TGTGCCAGCAGCCAAGAGCCCATAGGAAACACCATATATTTT. This sequence encodes CASSQEPIGNTIYF.

This clonotype was observed many times. The J gene is TRBJ2-2, the V gene TRBV20-1; possibly TRBD2 for D (6 bases). Trimming took 5 bases from V and 2 from J, leaving 12 bases between them. This CDR3 contains 14 residues. Germline loops: CDR1 DFQATT, CDR2 SNEGSKA (reference sequence). The CDR3, as DNA: TGCAGTGCTGAAGGGGACTTTAACACCGGGGAGCTGTTTTTT. This encodes CSAEGDFNTGELFF.

This clonotype was counted at least ten times. The chain has TRBV20-1 and TRBJ1-2, with D possibly matching TRBD1 (6 bases). The CDR3 has 17 amino acids. Trimming took 1 base from V and 1 from J, leaving 19 bases between them. CDR1 DFQATT and CDR2 SNEGSKA come from the germline V gene (reference sequence). This CDR3 is CSARVLGRGALNYGYTF. CDR3 DNA sequence: TGCAGTGCTAGAGTGTTAGGCAGGGGAGCCCTTAACTATGGCTACACCTTC.

By share, this clonotype ranks as medium-sized (0.01 to 0.1%). The chain links TRBV13 to TRBJ2-7; D remains unclear. This CDR3 has 11 amino acids. Germline V CDR1 and CDR2: PRHDT, FYEKMQ (reference sequence). V was cut by 2 bases and J by 6 bases, with 5 bases left in between. In nucleotides, the CDR3 is TGTGCCAGCAGCTTAAAGAGCGAGCAGTACTTC. The encoded protein is CASSLKSEQYF.

In this sample, this clonotype is medium-sized. The gene calls are TRBV20-1 and TRBJ2-7; D not certain. Germline CDR1 and CDR2: DFQATT and SNEGSKA (reference sequence). The CDR3 is made up of 12 amino acids. Deletions cut 5 bases from V and 4 bases from J, with 12 bases between. CDR3 amino acids: CSAFASLYEQYF. Here the CDR3 DNA reads TGCAGTGCTTTTGCCTCATTATACGAGCAGTACTTC.

This clonotype was picked up many times. This chain joins TRBV7-7 and TRBJ1-5, with D unclear. Germline CDR1 SSHAT, CDR2 FNYEAQ (reference sequence). CDR3 size: 11 residues. V lost 5 bases, J lost 4 bases, and 3 bases lay in between. CDR3 loop: CASSPNQPQHF. DNA for the CDR3: TGTGCCAGCAGCCCGAATCAGCCCCAGCATTTT.

This clonotype was seen at least ten times. The CDR3 region has the DNA TGCGCCAGCAGCGGACGGGCGCCGGAAGTCCTTAATGAAAAACTGTTTTTT. The encoded protein is CASSGRAPEVLNEKLFF. This rearrangement joins TRBV4-1 to TRBJ1-4; D uncertain. The germline CDR1 and CDR2 sequences are MGHRA and YSYEKL. There are 17 residues in the CDR3. Trimming took off 5 bases at V and 4 bases at J, with 20 bases between the two ends.

This chain uses TRBV5-2 with TRBJ2-1; TRBD1, as called in the table, went unchecked against the DNA. TRBV5-2 is classified as a pseudogene. The CDR3 runs 20 residues. The CDR3 sequence is CARGPGPRDRVQGTYNEQFF. CDR3 DNA: TGTGCCAGGGGCCCTGGGCCCCGGGACAGGGTACAGGGGACCTACAATGAGCAGTTCTTC.

This clonotype was seen ten or more times. V and J are TRBV29-1 and TRBJ2-7; 7 positions match TRBD1. In germline, CDR1 is SQVTM, CDR2 ANQGSEA. The CDR3 runs 13 residues. The J segment lost 0 bases and the V segment lost 1 base, leaving 0 bases of the junction unmatched. The CDR3 is CSVEGDSSYEQYF. CDR3 coding DNA: TGCAGCGTTGAAGGGGACAGCTCCTACGAGCAGTACTTC.

This clonotype occurred many times. A read error may be the cause here, since a much bigger clone is one base away. As DNA, the CDR3 is TGTGCCAGCAGCCCGGTGTCTACCGGGGCGGGGACCCAGTACTTC. Translated, it gives CASSPVSTGAGTQYF. The genes are TRBV7-2 and TRBJ2-5; tentatively, D is TRBD1 or TRBD2 (5 bases each). The germline CDR1 and CDR2 sequences are SGHTA and FQGNSA. V was clipped by 5 bases and J by 7 bases, with 20 bases between them. The CDR3 runs 15 residues.

This clonotype occurred many times. This chain links TRBV6-5 with TRBJ2-7; 8 bases map to TRBD1. V gave up 0 bases and J gave up 9 bases; unmatched junction bases: 10. CDR3 length: 15 residues. The germline V gene has CDR1 MNHEY and CDR2 SVGAGI. This CDR3 reads CASSYSAGGAETQYF. Here the CDR3 DNA reads TGTGCCAGCAGTTACTCGGCAGGGGGCGCCGAGACGCAGTACTTC.

This clonotype was found many times. The chain carries TRBV7-9 and TRBJ2-3, with D maybe TRBD2 (6 bases). With 4 bases removed from V and 2 bases from J, the gap between germline ends came to 10 bases. The CDR3 covers 14 residues. Germline V gene lookup returns CDR1 SEHNR and CDR2 FQNEAQ (reference sequence). CDR3: CASSYWDFTDTQYF. The DNA of the CDR3 is TGTGCCAGCAGCTACTGGGACTTCACAGATACGCAGTATTTT.

This clonotype was seen many times. The chain has TRBV20-1 and TRBJ2-7; weak D call: TRBD2 (5 bases). V lost 6 bases and J 2 bases, leaving 14 bases between the germline ends. Per the germline V gene, CDR1 is DFQATT and CDR2 is SNEGSKA (reference sequence). The CDR3 runs 13 residues. The chain's CDR3 is CSALDLVPYEQYV. DNA of the CDR3: TGCAGTGCCCTGGACTTAGTCCCCTACGAGCAGTACGTC.

CDR3 residues: CATSRDLRTGYHGYTF. The DNA for the CDR3 is TGTGCCACCAGCAGAGACCTCCGGACAGGGTATCATGGCTACACCTTC. The chain carries TRBV15 and TRBJ1-2, with 8 bases lining up with TRBD1. Germline CDR1 LNHNV, CDR2 YYDKDF (reference sequence). The CDR3 sequence is 16 residues long. J was trimmed by 6 bases and V by 0 bases; bases with no gene match: 9.

This sequence joins TRBV15 and TRBJ2-1, with D perhaps assigned TRBD1 or TRBD2 (5 bases each). The CDR3 loop spans 11 amino acids. Germline CDR1 LNHNV, CDR2 YYDKDF (reference sequence). The CDR3 reads CVILGDNEQFF. In DNA form, the CDR3 reads TGTGTAATCTTGGGGGACAATGAGCAGTTCTTC.